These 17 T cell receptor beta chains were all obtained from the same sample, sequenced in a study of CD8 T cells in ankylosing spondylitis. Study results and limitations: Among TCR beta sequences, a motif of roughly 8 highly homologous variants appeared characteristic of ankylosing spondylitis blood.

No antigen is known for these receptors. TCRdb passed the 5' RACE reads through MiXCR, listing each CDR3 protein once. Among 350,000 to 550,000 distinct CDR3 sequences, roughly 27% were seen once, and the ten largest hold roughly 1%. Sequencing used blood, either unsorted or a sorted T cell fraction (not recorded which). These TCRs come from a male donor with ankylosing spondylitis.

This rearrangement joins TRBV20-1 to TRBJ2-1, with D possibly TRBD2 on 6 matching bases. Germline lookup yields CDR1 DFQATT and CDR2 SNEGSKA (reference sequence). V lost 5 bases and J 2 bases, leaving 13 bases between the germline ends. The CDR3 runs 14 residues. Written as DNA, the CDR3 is TGCAGTGCTCCAAAGGCGGGACCCTACAATGAGCAGTTCTTC. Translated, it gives CSAPKAGPYNEQFF.

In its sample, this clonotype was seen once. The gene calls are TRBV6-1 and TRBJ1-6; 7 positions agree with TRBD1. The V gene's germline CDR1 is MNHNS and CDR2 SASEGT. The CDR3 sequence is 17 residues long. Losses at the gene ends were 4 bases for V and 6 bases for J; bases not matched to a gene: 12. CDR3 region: CASSGVRQGGGNSPLHF. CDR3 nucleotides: TGTGCCAGCAGTGGGGTTCGACAGGGTGGAGGTAATTCACCCCTCCACTTT.

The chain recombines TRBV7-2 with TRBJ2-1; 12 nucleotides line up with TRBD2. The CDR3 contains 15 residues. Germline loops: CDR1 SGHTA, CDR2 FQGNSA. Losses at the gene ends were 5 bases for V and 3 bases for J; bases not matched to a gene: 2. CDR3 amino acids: CASSTTSGGYNEQFF. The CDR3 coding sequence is TGTGCCAGCAGCACGACTAGCGGGGGCTACAATGAGCAGTTCTTC.

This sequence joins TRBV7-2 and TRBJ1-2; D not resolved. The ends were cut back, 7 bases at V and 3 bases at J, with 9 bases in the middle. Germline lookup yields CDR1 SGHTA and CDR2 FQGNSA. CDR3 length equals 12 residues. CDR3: CASKRTDYGYTF. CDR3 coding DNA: TGTGCCAGCAAGCGGACGGACTATGGCTACACCTTC.

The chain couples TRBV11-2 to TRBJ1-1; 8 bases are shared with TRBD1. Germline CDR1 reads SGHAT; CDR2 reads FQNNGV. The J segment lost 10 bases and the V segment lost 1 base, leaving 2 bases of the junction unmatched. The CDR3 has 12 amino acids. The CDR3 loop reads CASSLAGGRAFF. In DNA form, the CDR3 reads TGTGCCAGCAGCTTAGCAGGGGGCAGAGCTTTCTTT.

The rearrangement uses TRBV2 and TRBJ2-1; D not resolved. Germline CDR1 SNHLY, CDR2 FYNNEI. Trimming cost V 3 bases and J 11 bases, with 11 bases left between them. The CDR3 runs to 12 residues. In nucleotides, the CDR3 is TGTGCCAGCAGTGAGAGAAGTGGAAAGCAGTTCTTC. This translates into CASSERSGKQFF. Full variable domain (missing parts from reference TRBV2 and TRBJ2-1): EPEVTQTPSHQVTQMGQEVILRCVPISNHLYFYWYRQILGQKVEFLVSFYNNEISEKSEIFDDQFSVERPDGSNFTLKIRSTKLEDSAMYFCASSERSGKQFFGPGTRLTVL.

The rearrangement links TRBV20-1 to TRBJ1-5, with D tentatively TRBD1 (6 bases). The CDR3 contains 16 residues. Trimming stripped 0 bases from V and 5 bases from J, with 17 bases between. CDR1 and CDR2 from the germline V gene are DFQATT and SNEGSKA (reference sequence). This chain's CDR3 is CSARDLGALPHQPQHF. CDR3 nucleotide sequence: TGCAGTGCTAGAGATCTGGGGGCCCTTCCCCATCAGCCCCAGCATTTT.

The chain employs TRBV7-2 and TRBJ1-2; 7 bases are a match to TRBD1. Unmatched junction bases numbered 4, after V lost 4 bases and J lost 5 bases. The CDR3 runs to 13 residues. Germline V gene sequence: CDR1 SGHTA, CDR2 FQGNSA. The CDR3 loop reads CASSSGQEYGYTF. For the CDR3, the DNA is TGTGCCAGCAGCTCCGGACAGGAGTATGGCTACACCTTC.

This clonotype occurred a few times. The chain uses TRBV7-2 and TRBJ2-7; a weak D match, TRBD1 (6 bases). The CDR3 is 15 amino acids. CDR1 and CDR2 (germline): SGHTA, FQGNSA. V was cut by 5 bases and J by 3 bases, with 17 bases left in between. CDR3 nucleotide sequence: TGTGCCAGCAGCGTAGTGGGACAACAGGGCTACGAGCAGTACTTC. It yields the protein CASSVVGQQGYEQYF.

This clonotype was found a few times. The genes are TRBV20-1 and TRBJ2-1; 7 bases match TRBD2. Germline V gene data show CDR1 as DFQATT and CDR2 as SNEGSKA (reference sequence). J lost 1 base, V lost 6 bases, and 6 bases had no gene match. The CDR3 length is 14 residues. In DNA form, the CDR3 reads TGCAGTGCACCTCGGGAGGCTTCCTACAATGAGCAGTTCTTC. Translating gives CSAPREASYNEQFF.

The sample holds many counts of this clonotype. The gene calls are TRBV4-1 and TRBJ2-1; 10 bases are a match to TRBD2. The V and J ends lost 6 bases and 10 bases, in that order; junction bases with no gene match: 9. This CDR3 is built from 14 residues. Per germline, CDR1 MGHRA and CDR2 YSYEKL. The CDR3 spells CASRGLAGVEEQFF. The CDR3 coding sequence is TGCGCCAGCAGGGGGCTAGCGGGAGTAGAAGAGCAGTTCTTC.

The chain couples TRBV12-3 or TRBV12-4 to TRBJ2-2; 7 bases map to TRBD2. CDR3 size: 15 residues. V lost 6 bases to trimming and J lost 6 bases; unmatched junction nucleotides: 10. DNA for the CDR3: TGTGCCAGCAGGTCTAGCGGCTACAACCCCGGGGAGCTGTTTTTT. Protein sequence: CASRSSGYNPGELFF.

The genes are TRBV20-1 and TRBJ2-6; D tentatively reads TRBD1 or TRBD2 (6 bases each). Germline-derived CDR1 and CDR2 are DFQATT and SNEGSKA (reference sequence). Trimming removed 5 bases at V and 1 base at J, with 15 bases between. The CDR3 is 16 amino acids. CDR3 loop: CSAGLGGVSGANVLTF. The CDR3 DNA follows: TGCAGTGCTGGCTTGGGGGGCGTTTCTGGGGCCAACGTCCTGACTTTC.

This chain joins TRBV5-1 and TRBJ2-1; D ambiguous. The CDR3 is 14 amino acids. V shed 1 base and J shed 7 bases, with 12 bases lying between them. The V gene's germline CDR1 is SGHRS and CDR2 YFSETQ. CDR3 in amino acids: CASSLSTVGNEQFF. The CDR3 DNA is TGCGCCAGCAGCTTGTCGACGGTCGGTAATGAGCAGTTCTTC.

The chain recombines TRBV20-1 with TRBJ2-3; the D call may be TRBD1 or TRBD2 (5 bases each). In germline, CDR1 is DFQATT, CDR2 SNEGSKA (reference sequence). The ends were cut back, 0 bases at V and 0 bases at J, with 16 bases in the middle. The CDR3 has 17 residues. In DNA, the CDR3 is TGCAGTGCTAGAGAACGGGGCGGATCTCCTAGCACAGATACGCAGTATTTT. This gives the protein CSARERGGSPSTDTQYF.

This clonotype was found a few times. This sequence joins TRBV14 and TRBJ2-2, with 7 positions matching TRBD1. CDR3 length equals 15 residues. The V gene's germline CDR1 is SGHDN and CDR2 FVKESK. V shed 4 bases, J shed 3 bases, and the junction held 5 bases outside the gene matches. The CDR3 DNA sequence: TGTGCCAGCAGCCCTCGGGACAGAGACACCGGGGAGCTGTTTTTT. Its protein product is CASSPRDRDTGELFF.

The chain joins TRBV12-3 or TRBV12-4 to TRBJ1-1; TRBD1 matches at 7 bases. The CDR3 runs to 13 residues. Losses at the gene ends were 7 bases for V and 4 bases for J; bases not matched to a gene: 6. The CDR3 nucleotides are TGTGCCAGCACCCAGGGGGTGGGCACTGAAGCTTTCTTT. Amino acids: CASTQGVGTEAFF.